This T cell receptor (beta chain) was documented in a study of T cells in Graves' hyperthyroidism and ophthalmopathy. Whole-study findings and limits: Researchers report that a 13 V-J model separated ophthalmopathy from stable hyperthyroidism. Blood also carried most thyroid clonotypes expanded above 0.001.

V lost 4 bases to trimming and J lost 4 bases, with 13 bases between them. Germline values: CDR1 SEHNR, CDR2 FQNEAQ (reference sequence). The CDR3 is 14 amino acids. Amplification of TCR beta CDR3 regions was performed using RNA transcripts as template. Using the HTBI primer set, a first-round RT-PCR was run on the TCR CDR3. TCRdb reanalysed the multiplex PCR reads using MiXCR and keeps one entry per CDR3 protein. The sample contains 550,000 to 700,000 distinct CDR3 sequences, roughly 50% of which appear only once. About this clonotype: Its cognate antigen is unknown.

The source is an adult woman with Graves' disease, either hyperthyroidism or ophthalmopathy (not recorded which). The source material was peripheral blood or thyroid tissue (not recorded which). This chain uses TRBV7-9 with TRBJ1-2, with D maybe TRBD1 (6 bases). The CDR3 loop reads CASSSLDSSYGYTF. The CDR3 DNA is TGTGCCAGCAGCTCATTGGACAGCTCCTATGGCTACACCTTC.